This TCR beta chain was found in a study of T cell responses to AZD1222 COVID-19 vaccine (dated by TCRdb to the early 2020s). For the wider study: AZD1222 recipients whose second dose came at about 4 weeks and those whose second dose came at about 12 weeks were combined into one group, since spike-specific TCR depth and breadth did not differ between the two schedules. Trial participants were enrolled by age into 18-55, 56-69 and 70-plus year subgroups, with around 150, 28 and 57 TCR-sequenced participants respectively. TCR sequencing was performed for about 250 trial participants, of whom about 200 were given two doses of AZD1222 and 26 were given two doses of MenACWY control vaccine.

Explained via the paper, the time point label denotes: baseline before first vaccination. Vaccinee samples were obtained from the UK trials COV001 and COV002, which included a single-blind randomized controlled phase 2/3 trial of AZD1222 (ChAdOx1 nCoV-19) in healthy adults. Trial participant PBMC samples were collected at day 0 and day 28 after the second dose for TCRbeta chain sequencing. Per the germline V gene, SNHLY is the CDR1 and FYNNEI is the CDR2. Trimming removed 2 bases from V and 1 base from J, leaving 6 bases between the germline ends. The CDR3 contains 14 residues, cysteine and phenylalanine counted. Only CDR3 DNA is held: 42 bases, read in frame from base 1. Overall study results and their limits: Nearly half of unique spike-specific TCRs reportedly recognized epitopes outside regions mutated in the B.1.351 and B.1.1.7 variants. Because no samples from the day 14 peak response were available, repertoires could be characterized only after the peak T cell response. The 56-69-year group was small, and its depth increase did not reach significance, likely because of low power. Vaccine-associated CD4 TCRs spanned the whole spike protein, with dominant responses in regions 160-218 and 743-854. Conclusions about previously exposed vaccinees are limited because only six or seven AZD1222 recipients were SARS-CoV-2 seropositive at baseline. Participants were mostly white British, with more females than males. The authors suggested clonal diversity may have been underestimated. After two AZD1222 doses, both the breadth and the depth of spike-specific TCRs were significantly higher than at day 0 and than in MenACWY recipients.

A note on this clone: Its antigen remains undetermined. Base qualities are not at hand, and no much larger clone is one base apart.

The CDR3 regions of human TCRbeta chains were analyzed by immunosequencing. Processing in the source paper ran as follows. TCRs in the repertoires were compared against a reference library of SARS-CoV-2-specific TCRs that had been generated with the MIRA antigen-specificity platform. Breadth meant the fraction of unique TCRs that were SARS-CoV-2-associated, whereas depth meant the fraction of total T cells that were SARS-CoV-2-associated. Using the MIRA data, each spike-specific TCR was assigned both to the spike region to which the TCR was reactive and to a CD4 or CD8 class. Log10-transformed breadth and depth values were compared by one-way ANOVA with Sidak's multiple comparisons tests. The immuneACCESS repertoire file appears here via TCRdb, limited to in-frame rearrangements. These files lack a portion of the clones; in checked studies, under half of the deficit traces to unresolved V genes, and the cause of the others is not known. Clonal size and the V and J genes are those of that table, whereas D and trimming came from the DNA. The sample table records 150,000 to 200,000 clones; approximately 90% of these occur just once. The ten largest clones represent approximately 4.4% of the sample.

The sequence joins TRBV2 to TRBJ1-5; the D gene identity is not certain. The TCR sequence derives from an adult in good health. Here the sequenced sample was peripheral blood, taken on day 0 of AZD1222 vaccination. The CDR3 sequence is CASSESWSNQPQHF. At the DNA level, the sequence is TGTGCCAGCAGTGAAAGCTGGAGCAATCAGCCCCAGCATTTT.